This record looks at one T cell receptor beta chain sequence and its context. Its antigen is still unknown. The entry originates in a study of blood T cells in healthy people across ages. Study results and caveats: Naive CD4+ cells and diversity were both higher in long-lived donors than in aged donors.

Together with a sample-barcoded 5' primer, a J-beta primer mix was included in a second PCR lasting about 7 to 12 cycles. Through a template-switch adaptor with 12 random nucleotides, each cDNA molecule received a tag. The yield of each sample was at least 3 million CDR3-containing paired-end reads. From the 5' RACE reads, TCRdb called clonotypes with MiXCR, one entry per CDR3 protein. This table holds 650,000 to 1,000,000 distinct CDR3 sequences, about 42% found once. With V trimmed by 6 bases and J by 0 bases, 9 bases remained unmatched. The CDR3 covers 17 residues. Germline assignment: CDR1 LGHDT and CDR2 YNNKEL (reference sequence).

The chain uses TRBV3-1 and TRBJ2-2; 8 bases are shared with TRBD2. Material for sequencing was blood. The receptor was isolated from a man older than 75 in good health. For the CDR3, the DNA is TGTGCCAGCAGAAAGTATAGCGGGACCGCGAACACCGGGGAGCTGTTTTTT. It specifies CASRKYSGTANTGELFF. Complete variable domain (other parts from reference TRBV3-1 and TRBJ2-2): DTAVSQTPKYLVTQMGNDKSIKCEQNLGHDTMYWYKQDSKKFLKIMFSYNNKELIINETVPNRFSPKSPDKAHLNLHINSLELGDSAVYFCASRKYSGTANTGELFFGEGSRLTVL.